This paragraph covers one T cell receptor (beta chain) sequence. Its matching antigen is unknown. The CDR3 runs 15 residues. The ends lost 4 bases at V and 9 bases at J; junction bases unmatched: 6. From germline, CDR1 is SGHRS and CDR2 YFSETQ. A second roughly 6 to 12 cycle PCR used barcoded and J-beta primers. TCRdb reanalysed the 5' RACE reads using MiXCR and keeps one entry per CDR3 protein. The repertoire has about 1.6 million distinct CDR3 sequences, about 35% of them found once; the top ten carry 10% to 12%. The sample originates from a study of blood T cells in healthy people across ages. Study conclusions and caveats: CMV status of donors was not determined, possibly confounding expanded clonotype changes.

The rearrangement links TRBV5-1 to TRBJ2-1; 14 bases align to TRBD2. The sequenced sample was blood. The clonotype comes from a woman aged 25 to 39 in good health. The CDR3 region has the DNA TGCGCCAGCAGCCACCCGGGACTAGCGGGAGCTGAGCAGTTCTTC. Its protein product is CASSHPGLAGAEQFF. Combining the CDR3 with reference TRBV5-1 and TRBJ2-1 gives the whole variable domain KAGVTQTPRYLIKTRGQQVTLSCSPISGHRSVSWYQQTPGQGLQFLFEYFSETQRNKGNFPGRFSGRQFSNSRSEMNVSTLELGDSALYLCASSHPGLAGAEQFFGPGTRLTVL.